One T cell receptor beta chain is described in this entry. Patients from Seattle were sampled longitudinally, starting during active infection. These data belong to a study of blood T cell repertoires in COVID-19. The CDR3 is made up of 15 amino acids. Germline CDR1 is MNHEY and CDR2 is SVGAGI. V was clipped by 5 bases and J by 6 bases; unmatched bases: 5. Using immunoSEQ multiplex PCR, the repertoire was profiled, and TCRdb retains in-frame clones only, with some absent. The sample shows 150,000 to 200,000 clones, just over 90% of them seen only once. This sequence originates from an older woman with COVID-19, enrolled during active disease. Material: peripheral blood. The chain employs TRBV6-5 and TRBJ1-5; 12 bases align to TRBD1. The CDR3 DNA is TGTGCCAGCAGTCCGGGACAGGGGGCGATTCAGCCCCAGCATTTT. Its protein product is CASSPGQGAIQPQHF.